This entry describes one T cell receptor beta chain. Study processing details: Estimated nucleated cell counts came from reference gene primer amplification. Only in-frame clones appear in the TCRdb table, and some are missing; sequencing was by immunoSEQ multiplex PCR. V and J calls and clone size are those listed in that table; D and trimming were worked out from the DNA. The sample shows about 110,000 clones, about four fifths of them seen only once. The data were taken from a study of blood T cell repertoires in COVID-19. The wider study: T cells, B-cell-depleted T cells, or PBMCs provided the cDNA or gDNA that served as material.

Sequencing was carried out using peripheral blood. This TCR came from a woman in her thirties or forties with acute or convalescent COVID-19.

The CDR3 bases are TGCGCCAGCAGCCAAGAAGACAGTAACTATGGCTACACCTTC. The encoded protein is CASSQEDSNYGYTF. This chain links TRBV4-1 with TRBJ1-2, with D maybe TRBD1 (5 bases). V dropped 0 bases and J dropped 1 base, with 6 bases sitting between them. This CDR3 spans 14 amino acids. Germline V gives CDR1 MGHRA, CDR2 YSYEKL.